These T cell receptor beta chains were read from a single sample in a study of technical replicates of blood from a few donors. TCRdb's copy holds only in-frame clones and misses some; the assay was immunoSEQ multiplex PCR. The sample contains approximately 85,000 clones, 94% of which appear only once. The specimen sequenced was T cells isolated from PBMCs. All receptors come from a human donor in good health. Both conserved end residues are part of each CDR3. A D gene is named only where the DNA matches it firmly. Some rows have no size entry. The others give once, few or many, or a class for an expanded clone.

J: TRBJ2-2; D: NA; V: TRBV6-1; size: NA; DNA: TGTGCCAGCAGCCAGGGTGGGGAGCTGTTTTTT; CDR3: CASSQGGELFF
J: TRBJ1-2; D: NA; V: TRBV28; size: NA; DNA: TGTGCCAGCAGGGACCCTGGAGGACACTATGGCTACACCTTC; CDR3: CASRDPGGHYGYTF
J: TRBJ2-3; D: NA; V: TRBV28; size: NA; DNA: TGTGCCAGCAGTTCCGCCGCCCGACTAGAGGGTACGGATACGCAGTATTTT; CDR3: CASSSAARLEGTDTQYF
J: TRBJ1-6; D: TRBD1; V: TRBV5-4; size: once; DNA: TGTGCCAGCAGCACGTTACAGGGGGGAAGGTCACCCCTCCACTTT; CDR3: CASSTLQGGRSPLHF
J: TRBJ1-4; D: TRBD1; V: TRBV19; size: NA; DNA: TGTGCCAGTAGTCTCCTCGGACAGGCAACTAATGAAAAACTGTTTTTT; CDR3: CASSLLGQATNEKLFF
J: TRBJ1-1; D: NA; V: TRBV5-1; size: NA; DNA: TGCGCCAGCAAGTACGGGGACACTGAAGCTTTCTTT; CDR3: CASKYGDTEAFF
J: TRBJ2-3; D: NA; V: TRBV6-1; size: NA; DNA: TGTGCCAGTAACCTCGGGGGGCAAAGCACAGATACGCAGTATTTT; CDR3: CASNLGGQSTDTQYF
J: TRBJ2-2; D: NA; V: TRBV11-3; size: NA; DNA: TGTGCCAGCAGCGTGGAAGGGGTCGGGGAGCTGTTTTTT; CDR3: CASSVEGVGELFF
J: TRBJ1-5; D: NA; V: TRBV10-2; size: NA; DNA: TGCGCCAGCACCGGGGATGGGCCCCAGCATTTT; CDR3: CASTGDGPQHF
J: TRBJ2-3; D: TRBD2; V: TRBV5-1; size: NA; DNA: TGCGCCAGCAGCTTAACTAGCGGGAGCGCAGATACGCAGTATTTT; CDR3: CASSLTSGSADTQYF
J: TRBJ1-1; D: TRBD1; V: TRBV27; size: NA; DNA: TGTGCCAGCAGTCGACAGGGTCCCACTGAAGCTTTCTTT; CDR3: CASSRQGPTEAFF
J: TRBJ2-3; D: TRBD2; V: TRBV10-3; size: once; DNA: TGTGCCATCACGGGGGGGCCGACAGATACGCAGTATTTT; CDR3: CAITGGPTDTQYF
J: TRBJ2-4; D: NA; V: TRBV28; size: NA; DNA: TGTGCCTGCTTAATTAGGGGGTGGGCCAAAAACATTCAGTACTTC; CDR3: CACLIRGWAKNIQYF
J: TRBJ2-7; D: TRBD1; V: TRBV5-1; size: NA; DNA: TGCGCCAGTTCAATAAACAGGGGCAGCTCCTACGAGCAGTACTTC; CDR3: CASSINRGSSYEQYF
J: TRBJ2-1; D: TRBD2; V: TRBV7-7; size: NA; DNA: TGTGCCAGCAGTCGAACTAGCGGGAGGTTAAATGAGCAGTTCTTC; CDR3: CASSRTSGRLNEQFF